The 30 T cell receptor beta chains given below trace back to one sample, sequenced in a study of tissue T cells after allogeneic stem cell transplantation. TCRdb's copy holds only in-frame clones and misses some; the assay was immunoSEQ multiplex PCR. The table includes about 15,000 clones, 70% detected once. The sample taken for sequencing was spleen. The receptors come from a female BALB/c mouse in good health. The mouse line has the MHC haplotype H2-d.

Regarding this clone: Gene names and germline refer to mouse. The sequenced fragment ends 1 residue before the CDR3 boundary, so the rest is inferred from the germline J gene. The chain recombines TRBV19 with TRBJ2-3, with D perhaps TRBD1 (6 bases). Deletions cut 2 bases from V and 0 bases from J, with 13 bases between. Germline-derived CDR1 and CDR2 are FNHDT and SITEND (reference sequence). The CDR3 extends over 16 amino acids. The CDR3: CASSINRESSAETLYF. CDR3 DNA, as far as it was read: TGTGCCAGCAGTATCAACAGGGAGTCTAGTGCAGAAACGCTGTAT. The entire variable domain, with the rest obtained from reference TRBV19 and TRBJ2-3, is as follows: GGIITQTPKFLIGQEGQKLTLKCQQNFNHDTMYWYRQDSGKGLRLIYYSITENDLQKGDLSEGYDASREKKSSFSLTVTSAQKNEMAVFLCASSINRESSAETLYFGSGTRLTVL.

As concerns this clone: Gene and germline names: mouse. The DNA ends 1 residue before the CDR3 does, and the rest of the CDR3 is filled in from the germline J gene. This chain joins TRBV31 and TRBJ2-1; 9 bases fit TRBD2. V lost 0 bases and J lost 1; bases outside the gene matches: 1. CDR3 length: 15 amino acids. CDR1 and CDR2 (germline): GKSSPN, SITVG. The CDR3 bases that were read are TGTGCCTGGAGTCTAGACTGGGGGAACTATGCTGAGCAGTTC. Translation gives CAWSLDWGNYAEQF. The whole CDR3 protein is CAWSLDWGNYAEQFF.

Details on this clone: The genes and germline here are from mouse. With the read ending 1 residue before the CDR3 end, the germline J gene is used to fill in that end. The gene calls are TRBV4 and TRBJ1-3; TRBD1 aligns across 9 bases. V shed 4 bases and J 0 bases; nucleotides not matched to a gene: 7. CDR3 length equals 17 residues. CDR1 and CDR2 from the germline V gene are LGHDT and YNNKQL (reference sequence). Partial CDR3 DNA: TGTGCCAGCAGCTTGACAGGGGGAATAATTTCTGGAAATACGCTCTAT. It translates to CASSLTGGIISGNTLY. The entire CDR3 is CASSLTGGIISGNTLYF.

With regard to this clone: Gene names are the mouse ones. The DNA ends 1 residue before the CDR3 does, and the rest of the CDR3 is filled in from the germline J gene. The V call is TRBV13-3, the J call TRBJ1-1; 11 bases map to TRBD1. The CDR3 has 13 amino acids. Germline assignment: CDR1 NNHDY and CDR2 SYVADS. V trimming: 3 bases; J trimming: 6 bases; junction bases outside the gene matches: 1. Incomplete CDR3 DNA: TGTGCCAGCAGTGGGACAGGGGGCGCAGAAGTCTTC. As protein: CASSGTGGAEVF. From start to end, the CDR3 is CASSGTGGAEVFF.

Points on this clone: Gene names and germline match the mouse. The CDR3 goes on 1 residue after the read ends, and that part is filled in from the germline J gene. The chain links TRBV13-1 to TRBJ2-7, with 7 bases aligning to TRBD2. The germline V gene has CDR1 NSHNY and CDR2 SYGAGN. V gave up 1 base and J gave up 4 bases; unmatched junction bases: 2. The CDR3 runs to 13 residues. The sequenced CDR3 bases are TGTGCCAGCAGTGATCGGGGGGGTTATGAACAGTAC. Amino acid sequence: CASSDRGGYEQY. The full-length CDR3 reads as CASSDRGGYEQYF.

About this clone: The genes and germline here are from mouse. Incomplete CDR3 DNA: TGTGCCAGCAGCCAAGATGGACAGGGTGATTCTGGAAATACGCTCTAT. Its translation is CASSQDGQGDSGNTLY. The whole CDR3 is CASSQDGQGDSGNTLYF. The chain recombines TRBV5 with TRBJ1-3; the match to TRBD1 covers 8 bases. The read comes to an end 1 residue before the CDR3 does, leaving the germline J gene to fill in the end. Trimming took 0 bases from V and 0 from J; bases not matched to a gene: 4. The CDR3 length is 17 residues. Looked up from germline, CDR1 is LGHNA and CDR2 is YNLKQL (reference sequence).

In the case of this clone: Gene names and germline match the mouse. The CDR3 goes on 1 residue after the read ends, and that part is filled in from the germline J gene. V is TRBV19 and J is TRBJ1-4, with 9 bases identical to TRBD1. V shed 4 bases and J 0 bases; nucleotides not matched to a gene: 4. This CDR3 is 16 amino acids long. Per germline, CDR1 FNHDT and CDR2 SITEND (reference sequence). The CDR3 DNA, read in part, is TGTGCCAGCAGTTATGACAGGGGGGTTTCCAACGAAAGATTATTT. This encodes CASSYDRGVSNERLF. From start to end, the CDR3 is CASSYDRGVSNERLFF.

A note on this clone: Gene names refer to mouse genes. The read gets to within 1 residue of the CDR3 end, and the germline J gene fills in the rest. This chain links TRBV13-2 with TRBJ2-7; 9 bases fit TRBD2. The CDR3 extends over 12 amino acids. The V gene end was trimmed by 4 bases and the J gene end by 4 bases; junction bases not matched to a gene: 0. Germline V CDR1 and CDR2: NNHNN, SYGAGS (reference sequence). The DNA read from the CDR3 is TGTGCCAGCGGTACTGGGGGGTATGAACAGTAC. This sequence encodes CASGTGGYEQY. The whole CDR3 sequence reads CASGTGGYEQYF.

On this clone: Gene names refer to mouse genes. The CDR3 is cut off 1 residue early in the read; its end comes from the germline J gene. The rearrangement joins TRBV4 to TRBJ1-3, with 7 positions matching TRBD1. V shed 6 bases and J 0 bases; nucleotides not matched to a gene: 5. The length of the CDR3 is 15 residues. Germline CDR1 LGHDT, CDR2 YNNKQL (reference sequence). CDR3 amino acids: CASSRQGNSGNTLYF. The CDR3 DNA, read in part, is TGTGCCAGCAGTCGACAGGGAAATTCTGGAAATACGCTCTAT.

This clone was detected once. Gene names and germline match the mouse. With the read ending 1 residue before the CDR3 end, the germline J gene is used to fill in that end. The gene calls are TRBV1 and TRBJ2-5, with D possibly TRBD1 on 6 matching bases. Trimming shortened V by 1 base and J by 2 bases, and 7 bases separated the two germline ends. CDR1 and CDR2 (germline): NSQYPW, LRSPGD (reference sequence). The CDR3 has 14 residues. The CDR3 reads CTCSAARGQDTQYF. CDR3 bases read: TGCACCTGCAGTGCAGCCAGGGGCCAAGACACCCAGTAC.

Concerning this clone itself: The gene names given are mouse names. The sequenced fragment ends 1 residue before the CDR3 boundary, so the rest is inferred from the germline J gene. This chain joins TRBV13-1 and TRBJ2-3; unclear D gene. Trimming left V 1 base short and J 1 base short, with 10 bases between. The CDR3 extends over 15 amino acids. Germline V CDR1 and CDR2: NSHNY, SYGAGN. The CDR3 here is CASSDRRWGAETLYF. The CDR3 DNA, read in part, is TGTGCCAGCAGTGATCGACGGTGGGGTGCAGAAACGCTGTAT.

Of note for this clone: Gene names refer to mouse genes. From the germline J gene comes the end of the CDR3, since the read stops 1 residue before it. The gene calls are TRBV19 and TRBJ2-4, with 9 bases aligning to TRBD1. The junction had 5 bases not matched to a gene; V was cut back by 3 bases and J by 0 bases. In germline, CDR1 is FNHDT, CDR2 SITEND (reference sequence). CDR3 length: 16 amino acids. The CDR3 sequence: CASSKGQGRSQNTLYF. The covered CDR3 bases are TGTGCCAGCAGTAAAGGACAGGGGAGGAGTCAAAACACCTTGTAC.

This clone occurred once. Mouse germline and gene names are used. The read finishes 1 residue shy of the CDR3 end, and the germline J gene is used to complete it. V is TRBV13-2 and J is TRBJ2-5, with D maybe TRBD1 (6 bases). The V and J ends lost 2 bases and 4 bases respectively, with 8 bases between them. Germline values: CDR1 NNHNN, CDR2 SYGAGS (reference sequence). The CDR3 is made up of 13 amino acids. CDR3: CASGEGQKDTQYF. Incomplete CDR3 DNA: TGTGCCAGCGGTGAGGGACAAAAAGACACCCAGTAC.

Of note for this clone: Gene names and germline refer to mouse. Coverage ceases 1 residue before the CDR3 finishes, and the germline J gene fills in the end. This chain links TRBV1 with TRBJ1-3, with D unclear. The ends were cut back, 1 base at V and 4 bases at J, with 5 bases in the middle. The CDR3 length is 13 residues. Germline V gene lookup returns CDR1 NSQYPW and CDR2 LRSPGD (reference sequence). CDR3 residues: CTCSAGEGNTLYF. The part of the CDR3 DNA that was read is TGCACCTGCAGTGCAGGGGAAGGAAATACGCTCTAT.

The count of this clone is one. Gene names denote mouse genes. The CDR3 end falls 1 residue outside the read, so it is completed with the germline J gene. The gene calls are TRBV13-2 and TRBJ2-5; no clear D. The CDR3 spans 15 residues. The germline V and J ends were trimmed by 1 base and 0 bases, with 9 bases remaining between them. CDR1 is NNHNN, CDR2 SYGAGS, per germline (reference sequence). The sequenced part of the CDR3 DNA is TGTGCCAGCGGTGATCCGCTGAGTAACCAAGACACCCAGTAC. Translating gives CASGDPLSNQDTQY. The whole CDR3 sequence reads CASGDPLSNQDTQYF.

Turning to this clone: Each gene name is a mouse one. With the read ending 1 residue before the CDR3 end, the germline J gene is used to fill in that end. The chain recombines TRBV14 with TRBJ2-3, with unresolved D. Trimming pared 2 bases from V and 0 bases from J, leaving 10 bases between. There are 15 residues in the CDR3. CDR1 and CDR2 from the germline V gene are SGHDT and FRDEAV. CDR3 residues: CASSLRATSAETLYF. The DNA read from the CDR3 is TGTGCCAGCAGTTTAAGGGCAACTAGTGCAGAAACGCTGTAT.

Concerning this clone: The gene names given are mouse names. The read is 1 residue too short to cover the CDR3 end, so that end is filled in from the germline J gene. The chain links TRBV19 to TRBJ2-4, with 10 nucleotides matching TRBD1. Looked up from germline, CDR1 is FNHDT and CDR2 is SITEND (reference sequence). CDR3 length: 14 amino acids. V lost 2 bases, J lost 7 bases, and 4 bases stayed unmatched. This chain's CDR3 is CASSIWDRGDTLYF. CDR3 DNA (partial): TGTGCCAGCAGTATTTGGGACAGGGGAGACACCTTGTAC.

This clone was observed a handful of times. Gene labels here are mouse ones. The CDR3 end falls 1 residue outside the read, so it is completed with the germline J gene. This sequence joins TRBV2 and TRBJ1-2; the D gene is possibly TRBD1 (5 bases). Germline CDR1 and CDR2: LGHNA and YSYQKL. This CDR3 contains 12 residues. Between the trimmed V and J ends, which lost 5 bases and 5 bases, there was a span of 9 bases. The sequenced part of the CDR3 DNA is TGTGCCAGCAGCGCAGGGACGTCCGACTACACC. It codes for CASSAGTSDYT. The whole CDR3 is CASSAGTSDYTF.

As to this clone: Germline and genes: mouse. The read ends 1 residue early relative to the CDR3; the germline J gene fills the gap. This chain joins TRBV4 and TRBJ2-1; 12 bases match TRBD2. The CDR3 length is 15 residues. Germline V gene lookup returns CDR1 LGHDT and CDR2 YNNKQL (reference sequence). The V segment lost 4 bases and the J segment 4 bases; nucleotides outside the gene matches: 2. CDR3 bases read: TGTGCCAGCAGCTTGACTGGGGGGGCTTATGCTGAGCAGTTC. It yields the protein CASSLTGGAYAEQF. The entire CDR3 reads CASSLTGGAYAEQFF.

Of note for this clone: The genes are named according to mouse. The CDR3 is cut off 1 residue early in the read; its end comes from the germline J gene. The V gene is TRBV4, the J gene TRBJ2-3; 12 bases are a match to TRBD2. CDR3 length: 18 residues. The V gene end was trimmed by 5 bases and the J gene end by 0 bases; junction bases not matched to a gene: 9. Germline CDR1 reads LGHDT; CDR2 reads YNNKQL (reference sequence). The chain's CDR3 is CASSHDWGGEWSAETLYF. The DNA read from the CDR3 is TGTGCCAGCAGCCATGACTGGGGGGGCGAGTGGAGTGCAGAAACGCTGTAT.

Remarks on this clone: Mouse germline and gene names are used. Read sequence stops 1 residue before the CDR3 end, and the germline J gene provides the missing end. The chain couples TRBV13-3 to TRBJ2-7; D perhaps matches TRBD2 (5 bases). CDR3 length: 13 residues. Per germline, CDR1 NNHDY and CDR2 SYVADS. V was cut by 3 bases and J by 0 bases, with 7 bases left in between. This CDR3 is CASSGGDSYEQYF. The part of the CDR3 DNA that was read is TGTGCCAGCAGTGGTGGGGACTCCTATGAACAGTAC.

This clone came up a few times. Here the gene names and germline are mouse. The read terminates 1 residue ahead of where the CDR3 ends, so the germline J gene completes it. The chain links TRBV29 to TRBJ1-2; 7 bases are shared with TRBD1. The CDR3 is 14 amino acids. CDR1 is MSHET, CDR2 SYDVDS, per germline. V dropped 2 bases and J dropped 2; count of bases not matched to a gene: 2. The sequenced CDR3 bases are TGTGCTAGCAGTTTAAGGGGGCGGAACTCCGACTACACC. Its protein is CASSLRGRNSDYT. The CDR3 in full is CASSLRGRNSDYTF. Combining the CDR3 with reference TRBV29 and TRBJ1-2 gives the whole variable domain DMKVTQMPRYLIKRMGENVLLECGQDMSHETMYWYRQDPGLGLQLIYISYDVDSNSEGDIPKGYRVSRKKREHFSLILDSAKTNQTSVYFCASSLRGRNSDYTFGSGTRLLVI.

As to this clone: Gene names and germline match the mouse. Coverage ceases 1 residue before the CDR3 finishes, and the germline J gene fills in the end. The chain has TRBV13-2 and TRBJ1-1, with TRBD1 matching 10 bases. In germline, CDR1 is NNHNN, CDR2 SYGAGS (reference sequence). There are 15 residues in the CDR3. Germline trimming cut 1 base from V and 5 bases from J; bases unmatched to any gene: 5. CDR3 sequence reads: CASGDLGTGETEVFF. CDR3 DNA (partial): TGTGCCAGCGGTGATCTTGGGACAGGGGAAACAGAAGTCTTC.

Of note for this clone: The genes are named according to mouse. The CDR3 end lies 1 residue beyond the end of the read and is filled in from the germline J gene. The chain is built from TRBV1 and TRBJ1-2, with D unresolved. The CDR3 loop spans 13 amino acids. From germline, CDR1 is NSQYPW and CDR2 LRSPGD (reference sequence). The germline V and J ends were trimmed by 1 base and 3 bases, with 6 bases remaining between them. The CDR3: CTCSAGHDSDYTF. Partial CDR3 DNA: TGCACCTGCAGTGCAGGGCACGACTCCGACTACACC.

Points on this clone: Gene and germline names: mouse. The read finishes 1 residue shy of the CDR3 end, and the germline J gene is used to complete it. V and J are TRBV16 and TRBJ1-1; TRBD1 matches 7 bases. The germline V gene has CDR1 SGHSA and CDR2 FRNQAP. The CDR3 is 13 amino acids. V was pared by 0 bases and J by 5 bases, with 0 bases of the junction left unmatched. The CDR3 DNA, read in part, is TGTGCAAGCAGCTTAGAGGGACAGACAGAAGTCTTC. Translation gives CASSLEGQTEVF. The CDR3 reads in full as CASSLEGQTEVFF.

With regard to this clone: Any gene name here is a mouse gene name. The read gets to within 1 residue of the CDR3 end, and the germline J gene fills in the rest. The V and J genes are TRBV19 and TRBJ2-5, with TRBD2 matching 8 bases. The CDR3 covers 15 residues. Germline assignment: CDR1 FNHDT and CDR2 SITEND (reference sequence). Unmatched junction bases numbered 4, after V lost 2 bases and J lost 2 bases. This CDR3 is CASSILGGGQDTQYF. CDR3 DNA, as far as it was read: TGTGCCAGCAGTATTCTGGGGGGCGGCCAAGACACCCAGTAC. The full variable domain, with the rest looked up from reference TRBV19 and TRBJ2-5, is GGIITQTPKFLIGQEGQKLTLKCQQNFNHDTMYWYRQDSGKGLRLIYYSITENDLQKGDLSEGYDASREKKSSFSLTVTSAQKNEMAVFLCASSILGGGQDTQYFGPGTRLLVL.

A word on this clone: All gene names here are mouse names. Coverage ceases 1 residue before the CDR3 finishes, and the germline J gene fills in the end. This chain joins TRBV24 and TRBJ1-5, with D uncertain. V lost 5 bases and J lost 1, with 12 bases in between. The CDR3 has 15 amino acids. CDR1 is KGHTA and CDR2 is FRNEEI in the germline V gene. The CDR3 sequence: CASSILDKNNQAPLF. The DNA read from the CDR3 is TGTGCCAGCAGTATCCTAGACAAAAACAACCAGGCTCCGCTT.

As regards this clone: The gene names here belong to mouse. The sequenced fragment ends 1 residue before the CDR3 boundary, so the rest is inferred from the germline J gene. This chain uses TRBV13-1 with TRBJ2-1, with 7 bases matching TRBD1. This CDR3 has 15 amino acids. The V and J ends lost 3 bases and 4 bases, in that order; junction bases with no gene match: 7. The germline V gene has CDR1 NSHNY and CDR2 SYGAGN. CDR3 protein: CASSADRERYAEQFF. Incomplete CDR3 DNA: TGTGCCAGCAGTGCCGACAGGGAAAGGTATGCTGAGCAGTTC.

Regarding this clone: The gene names given are mouse names. The read finishes 1 residue shy of the CDR3 end, and the germline J gene is used to complete it. The chain combines TRBV3 with TRBJ1-2, with 12 bases matching TRBD1. The CDR3 extends over 16 amino acids. V dropped 5 bases and J dropped 0; count of bases not matched to a gene: 4. In germline, CDR1 is SNHLY, CDR2 FYNGKV (reference sequence). The CDR3 loop is CASSPGTGGANSDYTF. The CDR3 bases that were read are TGTGCCAGCAGCCCCGGGACAGGGGGCGCAAACTCCGACTACACC. Drawing the rest from reference TRBV3 and TRBJ1-2, the complete variable domain is GPKVLQIPSHQIIDMGQMVTLNCDPVSNHLYFYWYKQILGQQMEFLVNFYNGKVMEKSKLFKDQFSVERPDGSYFTLKIQPTALEDSAVYFCASSPGTGGANSDYTFGSGTRLLVI.

For this clone: Mouse names are used for the genes. The read terminates 1 residue before the CDR3 end, so the remaining end is supplied by the germline J gene. V and J are TRBV13-2 and TRBJ1-2; D is unresolved. The CDR3 is 12 residues long. CDR1 and CDR2 from the germline V gene are NNHNN and SYGAGS (reference sequence). The V end lost 1 base, the J end lost 0 bases, and 1 base lay between the germline ends. The sequenced part of the CDR3 DNA is TGTGCCAGCGGTGATCCAAACTCCGACTACACC. It translates to CASGDPNSDYT. The full CDR3 is CASGDPNSDYTF.